This T cell receptor beta chain stems from a study of control samples from healthy donors and cancer patients. The assay was immunoSEQ multiplex PCR, and TCRdb's table has in-frame clones only and misses some. The table lists about 20,000 clones, more than 75% of them singletons. This CDR3 contains 15 residues. Germline V gene sequence: CDR1 SGHRS, CDR2 YFSETQ. The V end was cut by 4 bases, the J end by 0 bases, with 14 bases between. The TCR was taken from a woman aged 60-70 years with head and neck cancer. The sample consisted of PBMCs. The chain recombines TRBV5-1 with TRBJ2-7; D is perhaps TRBD1 (6 bases). The DNA for the CDR3 is TGCGCCAGCAGCAAGGGTAGGGGGAGCTCCTACGAGCAGTACTTC. This sequence encodes CASSKGRGSSYEQYF.